Listed here are 5 T cell receptor beta chains from one sample, sequenced in a study of blood T cell repertoires in COVID-19. The data were produced by immunoSEQ multiplex PCR, yet TCRdb's version contains in-frame clones alone and is incomplete. The sample lists around 260,000 clones, approximately 89% seen once, with around 2.5% in the top ten. The sample consisted of peripheral blood. All receptors derive from a woman between 45 and 60 years old with acute or convalescent COVID-19.

The CDR3 sequence: CASSLEMGLAGETYEQYF. Here the CDR3 DNA reads TGTGCCAGCAGCTTAGAAATGGGACTAGCGGGAGAAACCTACGAGCAGTACTTC. The V gene is TRBV7-9, the J gene TRBJ2-7, with 14 bases identical to TRBD2. V trimming: 1 base; J trimming: 2 bases; junction bases outside the gene matches: 7. The CDR3 consists of 18 residues. CDR1 is SEHNR and CDR2 is FQNEAQ in the germline V gene (reference sequence). The full variable domain, in which reference TRBV7-9 and TRBJ2-7 provide the parts outside the CDR3, is DTGVSQNPRHKITKRGQNVTFRCDPISEHNRLYWYRQTLGQGPEFLTYFQNEAQLEKSRLLSDRFSAERPKGSFSTLEIQRTEQGDSAMYLCASSLEMGLAGETYEQYFGPGTRLTVT.

V gene TRBV29-1 combines with J gene TRBJ2-1; possible D gene TRBD1, 5 bases. Germline values: CDR1 SQVTM, CDR2 ANQGSEA. Trimming shortened V by 7 bases and J by 3 bases, and 13 bases separated the two germline ends. The CDR3 spans 13 residues. DNA for the CDR3: TGCAGCGGAGGACACCAACTCTACAATGAGCAGTTCTTC. Translating gives CSGGHQLYNEQFF.

The genes are TRBV28 and TRBJ1-2, with 8 bases that match TRBD1. Germline CDR1 is MDHEN and CDR2 is SYDVKM. This CDR3 is built from 15 residues. V gave up 5 bases and J gave up 8 bases; unmatched junction bases: 13. The DNA for the CDR3 is TGTGCCAGCAGTCCTCCCTCGCAGGGGGCAAGGGGCTACACCTTC. It encodes CASSPPSQGARGYTF.

The gene calls are TRBV9 and TRBJ2-2, with 9 nucleotides matching TRBD2. Germline V lookup: CDR1 SGDLS, CDR2 YYNGEE. This CDR3 is 15 amino acids long. V was pared by 3 bases and J by 6 bases, with 6 bases of the junction left unmatched. The CDR3 sequence: CASSARLAVSGELFF. CDR3 nucleotides: TGTGCCAGCAGCGCAAGACTAGCGGTATCCGGGGAGCTGTTTTTT.

The chain is built from TRBV7-2 and TRBJ2-7; a weak D match, TRBD1 (6 bases). In germline, CDR1 is SGHTA, CDR2 FQGNSA. Trimming removed 3 bases at V and 2 bases at J, with 11 bases between. This CDR3 has 14 residues. CDR3 bases: TGTGCCAGCAGCTTCGTGGGGGCGACCTACGAGCAGTACTTC. It translates to CASSFVGATYEQYF.